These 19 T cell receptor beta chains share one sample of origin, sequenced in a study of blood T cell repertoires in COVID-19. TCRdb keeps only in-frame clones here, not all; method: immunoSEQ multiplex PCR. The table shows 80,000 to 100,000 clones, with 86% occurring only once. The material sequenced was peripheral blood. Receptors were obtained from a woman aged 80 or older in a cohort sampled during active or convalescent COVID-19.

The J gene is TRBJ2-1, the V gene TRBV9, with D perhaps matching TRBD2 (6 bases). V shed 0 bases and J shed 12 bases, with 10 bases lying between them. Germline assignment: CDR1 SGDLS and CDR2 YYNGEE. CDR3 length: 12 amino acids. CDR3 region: CASSVVSGVQFF. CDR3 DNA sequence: TGTGCCAGCAGCGTAGTGTCGGGAGTGCAGTTCTTC. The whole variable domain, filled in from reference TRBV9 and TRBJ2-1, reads DSGVTQTPKHLITATGQRVTLRCSPRSGDLSVYWYQQSLDQGLQFLIQYYNGEERAKGNILERFSAQQFPDLHSELNLSSLELGDSALYFCASSVVSGVQFFGPGTRLTVL.

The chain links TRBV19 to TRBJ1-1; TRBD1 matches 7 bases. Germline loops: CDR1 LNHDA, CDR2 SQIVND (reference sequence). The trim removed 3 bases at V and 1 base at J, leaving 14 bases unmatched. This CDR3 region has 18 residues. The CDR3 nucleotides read TGTGCCAGTAGTATCACGGGGAGAAGACAGGGAAGGAACACTGAAGCTTTCTTT. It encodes CASSITGRRQGRNTEAFF.

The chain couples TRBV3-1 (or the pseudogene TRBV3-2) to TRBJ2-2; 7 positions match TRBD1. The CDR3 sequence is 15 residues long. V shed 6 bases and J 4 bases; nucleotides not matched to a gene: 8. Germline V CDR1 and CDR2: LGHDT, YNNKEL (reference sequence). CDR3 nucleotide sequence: TGTGCCAGCAGGCGACAGGGCCGGACCACCGGGGAGCTGTTTTTT. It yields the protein CASRRQGRTTGELFF.

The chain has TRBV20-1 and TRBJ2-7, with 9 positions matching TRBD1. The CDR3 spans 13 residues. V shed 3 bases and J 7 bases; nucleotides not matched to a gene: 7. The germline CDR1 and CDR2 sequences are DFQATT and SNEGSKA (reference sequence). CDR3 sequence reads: CSASRGTGWEQYF. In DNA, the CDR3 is TGCAGTGCTAGTCGGGGGACAGGGTGGGAGCAGTACTTC.

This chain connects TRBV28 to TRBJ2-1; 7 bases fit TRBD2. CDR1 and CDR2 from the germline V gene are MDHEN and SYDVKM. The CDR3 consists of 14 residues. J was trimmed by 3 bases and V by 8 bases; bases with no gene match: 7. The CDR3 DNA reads TGTGCCAGCCACCCTTCGGGGGGCTACAATGAGCAGTTCTTC. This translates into CASHPSGGYNEQFF.

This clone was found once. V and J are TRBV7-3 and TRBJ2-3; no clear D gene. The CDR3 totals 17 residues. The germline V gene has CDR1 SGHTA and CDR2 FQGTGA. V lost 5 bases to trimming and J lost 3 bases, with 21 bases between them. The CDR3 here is CASSLIPTTRITDTQYF. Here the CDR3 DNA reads TGTGCCAGCAGCCTTATTCCTACCACCCGTATAACAGATACGCAGTATTTT.

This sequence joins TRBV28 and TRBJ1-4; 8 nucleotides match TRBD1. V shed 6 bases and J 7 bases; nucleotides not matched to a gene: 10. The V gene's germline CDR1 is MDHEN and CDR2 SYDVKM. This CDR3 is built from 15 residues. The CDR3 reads CASRIKTGVIEKLFF. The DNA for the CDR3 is TGTGCCAGCAGGATAAAGACAGGGGTTATTGAAAAACTGTTTTTT.

The CDR3 sequence: CASSYRGTNEKLFF. The CDR3 nucleotides read TGTGCCAGCAGCTACCGAGGGACTAATGAAAAACTGTTTTTT. The chain joins TRBV11-2 to TRBJ1-4, with D unclear. The CDR3 loop spans 14 amino acids. Germline CDR1 and CDR2: SGHAT and FQNNGV. Trimming stripped 4 bases from V and 2 bases from J, with 8 bases between.

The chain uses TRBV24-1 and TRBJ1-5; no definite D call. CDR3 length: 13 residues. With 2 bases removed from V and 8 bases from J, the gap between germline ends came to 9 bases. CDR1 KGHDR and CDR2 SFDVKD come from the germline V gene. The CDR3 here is CATSDWKGEPQHF. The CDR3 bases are TGTGCCACCAGTGATTGGAAAGGAGAGCCCCAGCATTTT.

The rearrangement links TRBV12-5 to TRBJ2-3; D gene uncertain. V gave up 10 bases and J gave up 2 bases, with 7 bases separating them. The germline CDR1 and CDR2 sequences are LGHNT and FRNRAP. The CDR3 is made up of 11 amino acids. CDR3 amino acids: CATSSTDTQYF. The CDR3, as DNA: TGTGCTACCAGTTCCACAGATACGCAGTATTTT.

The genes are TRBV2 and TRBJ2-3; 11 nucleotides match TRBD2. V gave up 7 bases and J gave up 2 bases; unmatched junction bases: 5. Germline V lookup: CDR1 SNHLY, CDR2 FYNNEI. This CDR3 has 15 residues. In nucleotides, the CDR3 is TGTGCCAGCATTTTTAGCGGGAGGGCCACAGATACGCAGTATTTT. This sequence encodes CASIFSGRATDTQYF.

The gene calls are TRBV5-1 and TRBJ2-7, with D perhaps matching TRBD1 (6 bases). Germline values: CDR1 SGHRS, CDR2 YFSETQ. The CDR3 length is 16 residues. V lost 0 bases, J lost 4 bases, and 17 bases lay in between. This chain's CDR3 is CASSLVVQGEPYEQYF. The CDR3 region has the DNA TGCGCCAGCAGCTTGGTTGTACAGGGTGAACCGTACGAGCAGTACTTC. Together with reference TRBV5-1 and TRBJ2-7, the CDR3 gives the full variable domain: KAGVTQTPRYLIKTRGQQVTLSCSPISGHRSVSWYQQTPGQGLQFLFEYFSETQRNKGNFPGRFSGRQFSNSRSEMNVSTLELGDSALYLCASSLVVQGEPYEQYFGPGTRLTVT.

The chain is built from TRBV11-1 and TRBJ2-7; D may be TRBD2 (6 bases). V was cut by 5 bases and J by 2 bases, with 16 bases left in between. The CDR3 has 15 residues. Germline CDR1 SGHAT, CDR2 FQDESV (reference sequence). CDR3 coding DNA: TGTGCCAGCAGCAAGAGCCGGGACTCACCCTACGAGCAGTACTTC. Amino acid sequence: CASSKSRDSPYEQYF.

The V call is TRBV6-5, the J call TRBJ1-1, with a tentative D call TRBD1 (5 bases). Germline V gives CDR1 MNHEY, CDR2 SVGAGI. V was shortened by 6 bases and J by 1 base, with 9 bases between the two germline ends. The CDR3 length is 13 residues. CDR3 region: CASSPGGNTEAFF. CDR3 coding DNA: TGTGCCAGCAGCCCCGGGGGGAACACTGAAGCTTTCTTT.

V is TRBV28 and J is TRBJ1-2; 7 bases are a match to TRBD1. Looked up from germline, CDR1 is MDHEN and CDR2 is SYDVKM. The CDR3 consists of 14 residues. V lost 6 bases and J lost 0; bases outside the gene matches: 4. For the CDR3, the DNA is TGTGCCAGCAGACGGGACAGCTCTAACTATGGCTACACCTTC. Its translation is CASRRDSSNYGYTF.

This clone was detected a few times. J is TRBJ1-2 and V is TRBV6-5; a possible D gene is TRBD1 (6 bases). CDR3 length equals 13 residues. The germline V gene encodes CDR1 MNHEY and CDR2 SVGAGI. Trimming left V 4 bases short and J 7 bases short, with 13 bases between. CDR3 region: CASSLTGSPGYTF. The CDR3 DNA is TGTGCCAGCAGTTTAACAGGGAGCCCTGGCTACACCTTC.

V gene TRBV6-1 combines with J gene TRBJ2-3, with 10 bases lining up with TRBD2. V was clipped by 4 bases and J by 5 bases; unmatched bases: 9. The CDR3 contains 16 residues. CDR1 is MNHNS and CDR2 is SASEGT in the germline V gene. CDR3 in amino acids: CASSAEAGGQQDTQYF. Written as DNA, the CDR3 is TGTGCCAGCAGTGCCGAAGCGGGAGGGCAACAAGATACGCAGTATTTT.

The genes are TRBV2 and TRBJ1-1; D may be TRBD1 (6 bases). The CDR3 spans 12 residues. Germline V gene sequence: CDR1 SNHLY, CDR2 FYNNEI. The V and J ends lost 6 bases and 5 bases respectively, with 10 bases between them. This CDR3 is CASSGTRTEAFF. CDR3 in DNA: TGTGCCAGCAGCGGGACAAGGACTGAAGCTTTCTTT.

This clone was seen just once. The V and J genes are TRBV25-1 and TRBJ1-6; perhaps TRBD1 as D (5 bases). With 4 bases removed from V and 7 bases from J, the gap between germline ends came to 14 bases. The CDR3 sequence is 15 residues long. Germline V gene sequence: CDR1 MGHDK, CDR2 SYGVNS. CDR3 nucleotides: TGTGCCAGCAGTGGGACGGGACTCCAAAATTCACCCCTCCACTTT. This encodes CASSGTGLQNSPLHF.